This T cell receptor beta chain was captured in a study of regulatory T cells in long-lasting Graves disease. Regarding the study as a whole: Newly diagnosed disease favored TRBV20-1 and TRBJ2-1 over persistent disease.

Construction of TCR beta libraries relied on iRepertoire HTBI primers and on Arm-PCR targeting CDR3 regions. TCRdb recomputed calls from the multiplex PCR reads with MiXCR, one row per CDR3 protein. Of a few hundred thousand distinct CDR3 sequences listed, about a quarter are singletons. The germline gives CDR1 MNHNS, CDR2 SASEGT. V was cut by 1 base and J by 4 bases, with 10 bases left in between. The CDR3 length is 15 residues. This clonotype appeared many times. Its antigen is unidentified. Time point reported: persistent/refractory GD, antithyroid drugs over 5 years with positive TRAb. Scientists built the TCR library using RNA that was extracted from PBMCs.

The TCR originated in a female donor with Graves disease. The V call is TRBV6-1, the J call TRBJ2-2; D is uncertain. Sample: peripheral blood mononuclear cells (PBMCs), taken when the disease was refractory, from a patient treated with antithyroid drugs. The CDR3 sequence: CASSEDVAFTGELFF. CDR3 in DNA: TGTGCCAGCAGTGAAGATGTGGCGTTCACCGGGGAGCTGTTTTTT.